These T cell receptor beta chains were read from a single sample in a study of molecular identifiers for immune sequencing clone quantification. One entry per CDR3 protein, called by TCRdb with MiXCR from the PCR reads. The data hold roughly 630,000 distinct CDR3 sequences, with around 25% observed a single time. Sequenced: naive CD8+ T cells from blood, with Jurkat cell RNA spiked in. Receptor source: a human donor in good health. Some libraries in this study had Jurkat cell RNA spiked in. CDR3s include the opening cysteine and the closing phenylalanine or tryptophan. D genes are given only for firm matches. Clone sizes are given selectively: once, few, many, or a class where the clone is expanded.

length | J | size | V | D | CDR3 | DNA
15 | TRBJ2-3 | - | TRBV12-3/TRBV12-4 | - | CASRMSAESTNTQYF | TGTGCCAGCAGGATGTCGGCAGAAAGCACAAATACGCAGTATTTT
17 | TRBJ2-2 | few | TRBV4-3 | TRBD2 | CASSQDLLAGTVGELFF | TGCGCCAGCAGCCAAGATCTGCTAGCGGGAACGGTCGGGGAGCTGTTTTTT
13 | TRBJ2-1 | many | TRBV20-1 | - | CSAREGNYNEQFF | TGCAGTGCTAGAGAGGGGAACTACAATGAGCAGTTCTTC
15 | TRBJ2-2 | many | TRBV5-1 | TRBD2 | CASSLSGSGTGELFF | TGCGCCAGCAGTTTAAGCGGGAGCGGCACCGGGGAGCTGTTTTTT
13 | TRBJ1-1 | many | TRBV6-2/TRBV6-3 | - | CASSWSMNTEAFF | TGTGCCAGCTCCTGGAGCATGAACACTGAAGCTTTCTTT
12 | TRBJ1-2 | few | TRBV12-3/TRBV12-4 | - | CASSGTIEGYTF | TGTGCCAGCAGTGGGACCATTGAGGGCTACACCTTC
16 | TRBJ2-3 | many | TRBV7-9 | - | CASSLPRAPTSDTQYF | TGTGCCAGCAGCCTACCCCGAGCGCCGACCTCAGATACGCAGTATTTT
16 | TRBJ2-5 | - | TRBV4-3 | - | CASSQDRALRVGTQYF | TGCGCCAGCAGCCAAGATAGAGCCCTCCGGGTGGGGACCCAGTACTTC
13 | TRBJ2-2 | few | TRBV10-1 | - | CASTAGSTGELFF | TGCGCCAGCACGGCGGGGAGCACCGGGGAGCTGTTTTTT
14 | TRBJ2-3 | many | TRBV4-1 | - | CASSQGRWTDTQYF | TGCGCCAGCAGCCAGGGGAGGTGGACAGATACGCAGTATTTT
17 | TRBJ2-7 | few | TRBV20-1 | TRBD2 | CSAELGLGSGSGLEQYF | TGCAGTGCTGAACTGGGGCTGGGTAGCGGGAGCGGGCTCGAGCAGTACTTC
13 | TRBJ1-1 | - | TRBV19 | - | CASIKGGWTEAFF | TGTGCCAGTATCAAGGGTGGATGGACTGAAGCTTTCTTT
17 | TRBJ1-1 | many | TRBV7-6 | - | CASRPYLGGAEGTEAFF | TGTGCCAGCAGACCTTACTTGGGAGGGGCCGAGGGCACTGAAGCTTTCTTT
14 | TRBJ2-7 | - | TRBV7-9 | - | CASTTKGSSYEQYF | TGTGCCAGCACCACAAAAGGATCCTCCTACGAGCAGTACTTC
15 | TRBJ2-3 | many | TRBV6-5 | TRBD2 | CASSNRGGFSDTQYF | TGTGCCAGCAGTAACCGGGGGGGATTCTCCGATACGCAGTATTTT
14 | TRBJ2-1 | few | TRBV7-9 | - | CASSLVLDPDEQFF | TGTGCCAGCAGCTTAGTACTAGATCCCGATGAGCAGTTCTTC
11 | TRBJ1-2 | many | TRBV5-8 | - | CASTITSGYTF | TGTGCCAGCACCATTACTAGTGGCTACACCTTC
15 | TRBJ2-7 | few | TRBV4-3 | - | CASSQDRARTYEQYF | TGCGCCAGCAGCCAAGACCGTGCCAGAACCTACGAGCAGTACTTC
15 | TRBJ2-7 | - | TRBV4-1 | TRBD2 | CASSQIGLAGYEQYF | TGCGCCAGCAGCCAGATAGGACTAGCGGGTTACGAGCAGTACTTC
16 | TRBJ1-2 | - | TRBV6-6 | TRBD1 | CASSYRTGQGDYGYTF | TGTGCCAGCAGTTACCGTACGGGACAGGGGGACTATGGCTACACCTTC
18 | TRBJ2-1 | - | TRBV20-1 | TRBD2 | CSARAPPFRLASYSEQFF | TGCAGTGCTAGAGCCCCACCCTTTAGACTAGCGTCCTACAGTGAGCAGTTCTTC
14 | TRBJ1-1 | many | TRBV13 | TRBD1 | CATNTGTGITEAFF | TGTGCCACCAACACCGGGACAGGGATTACTGAAGCTTTCTTT
11 | TRBJ1-3 | - | TRBV3-1 | - | CASSEGNTKYF | TGTGCCAGCAGCGAGGGAAACACCAAATATTTT
14 | TRBJ2-5 | many | TRBV28 | TRBD1 | CASSPRQGPETQYF | TGTGCCAGCAGTCCCAGACAGGGCCCGGAGACCCAGTACTTC
15 | TRBJ2-5 | - | TRBV3-2 | - | CARRQEYGTLGPQYF | TGTGCCCGCCGCCAAGAATATGGGACGCTGGGGCCCCAGTACTTC
16 | TRBJ1-5 | many | TRBV6-5 | - | CASRNPPGDSNQPQHF | TGTGCCAGCAGAAACCCCCCAGGGGATAGCAATCAGCCCCAGCATTTT
13 | TRBJ2-3 | - | TRBV7-3 | - | CASSSHMGDTQYF | TGTGCCAGCAGCTCCCATATGGGGGATACGCAGTATTTT
14 | TRBJ2-7 | - | TRBV7-3 | - | CASSAHRAFCAQYF | TGTGCCAGCAGCGCACACCGGGCTTTCTGCGCGCAGTACTTC
14 | TRBJ2-3 | - | TRBV30 | - | CAWTRGANTDTQYF | TGTGCCTGGACACGGGGGGCCAACACAGATACGCAGTATTTT
16 | TRBJ1-3 | few | TRBV12-3/TRBV12-4 | - | CASSLDRVKSGNTIYF | TGTGCCAGCAGTTTGGACAGAGTTAAATCTGGAAACACCATATATTTT
15 | TRBJ2-7 | few | TRBV5-8 | TRBD2 | CASSWTTSGGFEQYF | TGTGCCAGCAGCTGGACGACTAGCGGGGGCTTCGAGCAGTACTTC
14 | TRBJ1-4 | many | TRBV6-5 | - | CASSPYGVNEKLFF | TGTGCCAGCAGTCCCTATGGAGTTAATGAAAAACTGTTTTTT
15 | TRBJ2-6 | many | TRBV12-3/TRBV12-4 | - | CASSPPVSGANVLTF | TGTGCCAGCAGCCCCCCGGTCTCTGGGGCCAACGTCCTGACTTTC
14 | TRBJ2-7 | - | TRBV29-1 | TRBD2 | CSVVGGRGGYEQYF | TGCAGCGTTGTCGGGGGGCGGGGGGGCTACGAGCAGTACTTC
15 | TRBJ2-1 | - | TRBV20-1 | - | CSARDRFWAGNEQFF | TGCAGTGCTAGAGATCGTTTCTGGGCCGGGAATGAGCAGTTCTTC
16 | TRBJ1-1 | many | TRBV13 | - | CASSLKGIAGSTEAFF | TGTGCCAGCAGCTTAAAAGGCATTGCGGGCTCCACTGAAGCTTTCTTT
14 | TRBJ2-3 | - | TRBV28 | TRBD2 | CASRLAGVVDTQYF | TGTGCCAGCAGACTAGCGGGAGTCGTAGATACGCAGTATTTT
13 | TRBJ2-7 | many | TRBV20-1 | - | CSATGPTSYEQYF | TGCAGTGCTACGGGCCCCACTTCCTACGAGCAGTACTTC
16 | TRBJ2-1 | - | TRBV3-1 | TRBD1 | CASSPYRDRDIWEQFF | TGTGCCAGCAGCCCATACCGGGACAGGGACATTTGGGAGCAGTTCTTC
13 | TRBJ1-1 | few | TRBV2 | - | CASSTKPGTEAFF | TGTGCCAGCAGTACTAAGCCGGGCACTGAAGCTTTCTTT
15 | TRBJ2-1 | few | TRBV5-1 | TRBD2 | CASSLVSGIYNEQFF | TGCGCCAGCAGCTTGGTGAGCGGGATCTACAATGAGCAGTTCTTC
13 | TRBJ1-6 | - | TRBV20-1 | - | CSARAGKLEPLRF | TGCAGTGCGCGTGCGGGGAAGTTAGAACCCCTCCGCTTT
14 | TRBJ1-1 | - | TRBV30 | - | CAWSVPGEGTEAFF | TGTGCCTGGAGTGTTCCAGGGGAGGGCACTGAAGCTTTCTTT
14 | TRBJ2-7 | many | TRBV29-1 | TRBD1 | CSVDKGQEGYEQYF | TGCAGCGTGGATAAGGGACAGGAAGGCTACGAGCAGTACTTC
14 | TRBJ1-2 | many | TRBV27 | - | CASSLLSGLEGYTF | TGTGCCAGCAGTTTATTGTCGGGGCTGGAAGGCTACACCTTC
15 | TRBJ1-5 | many | TRBV6-5 | - | CASSSDWGGNQPQHF | TGTGCCAGCAGTTCCGACTGGGGGGGGAATCAGCCCCAGCATTTT
12 | TRBJ2-5 | many | TRBV20-1 | TRBD2 | CSARPGTNQEYF | TGCAGTGCTCGTCCGGGGACTAACCAGGAGTACTTC
13 | TRBJ1-1 | many | TRBV29-1 | - | CSVEERTGTEAFF | TGCAGCGTTGAAGAAAGGACGGGAACTGAAGCTTTCTTT
15 | TRBJ1-1 | many | TRBV28 | - | CASSFRGPGNTEAFF | TGTGCCAGCAGTTTTCGCGGGCCGGGAAACACTGAAGCTTTCTTT
16 | TRBJ2-7 | few | TRBV7-9 | TRBD1 | CASSLGTGQVAYEQYF | TGTGCCAGCAGCTTAGGTACGGGACAGGTCGCCTACGAGCAGTACTTC
13 | TRBJ1-1 | few | TRBV18 | - | CASSPVPATEAFF | TGTGCCAGCTCACCAGTACCGGCGACTGAAGCTTTCTTT
15 | TRBJ1-2 | - | TRBV7-9 | TRBD1 | CASSSGTAYNYGYTF | TGTGCCAGCAGCTCCGGGACAGCTTATAACTATGGCTACACCTTC
14 | TRBJ2-7 | - | TRBV6-2/TRBV6-3 | - | CASSSTGLHGEQYF | TGTGCCAGCAGTTCAACAGGGCTCCACGGGGAGCAGTACTTC
14 | TRBJ2-7 | few | TRBV4-2 | - | CASSQGGGQYEQYF | TGTGCCAGCAGCCAAGGAGGGGGACAATACGAGCAGTACTTC
14 | TRBJ1-1 | many | TRBV5-4 | TRBD1 | CASSLRQGWTEAFF | TGTGCCAGCAGCTTACGACAGGGATGGACTGAAGCTTTCTTT
22 | TRBJ2-3 | many | TRBV7-6 | TRBD1 | CASSSVPGTGGPGTPQPDTQYF | TGTGCCAGCAGCTCCGTACCCGGGACAGGGGGACCCGGGACCCCGCAGCCAGATACGCAGTATTTT
16 | TRBJ2-2 | few | TRBV12-3/TRBV12-4 | TRBD2 | CASSSGLIFGAGELFF | TGTGCCAGCAGCTCGGGACTAATTTTTGGCGCCGGGGAGCTGTTTTTT